Each of the 27 T cell receptor beta chains below was sequenced from the same sample in a study of control samples from healthy donors and cancer patients. The table came from immunoSEQ multiplex PCR; TCRdb's copy has only in-frame clones and leaves some out. The sample has roughly 48,000 clones; about 91% are singletons. The sequencing input was PBMCs. The receptors come from a woman in her 40s with head and neck cancer.

Remarks on this clone: A read error may produce the germline difference seen at one junction end. The chain has TRBV18 and TRBJ2-7, with D unclear. Germline CDR1 and CDR2: KGHSH and LQKENI. The CDR3 has 12 amino acids. Written as DNA, the CDR3 is TGTGCCAGCTCACCGTCCGGCCCCCCGGTGCACTTC. This encodes CASSPSGPPVHF.

This clone was seen just once. In nucleotides, the CDR3 is TGCGCCAGCAGCCTGGGACAGGGATTAGATACGCAGTATTTT. Translation gives CASSLGQGLDTQYF. The chain carries TRBV5-1 and TRBJ2-3; 9 nucleotides align to TRBD1. V was clipped by 4 bases and J by 5 bases; unmatched bases: 5. Per the germline V gene, CDR1 is SGHRS and CDR2 is YFSETQ. This CDR3 is built from 14 residues.

This clone was counted once. The CDR3 DNA is TGTGCCAGCAGTTACTACAGGGGGGCGGACACCGGGGAGCTGTTTTTT. This encodes CASSYYRGADTGELFF. The genes are TRBV6-5 and TRBJ2-2; 8 nucleotides line up with TRBD1. Trimming at V came to 1 base and at J to 3 bases, leaving 4 bases not matched to a gene. Germline V gene sequence: CDR1 MNHEY, CDR2 SVGAGI. The CDR3 has 16 residues.

The chain has TRBV2 and TRBJ2-2; D is undetermined. There are 15 residues in the CDR3. Germline V CDR1 and CDR2: SNHLY, FYNNEI. V dropped 6 bases and J dropped 0 bases, with 11 bases sitting between them. In nucleotides, the CDR3 is TGTGCCAGCAGGGTGCGGCGACCGAACACCGGGGAGCTGTTTTTT. The encoded protein is CASRVRRPNTGELFF.

Only one count was recorded for this clone. The chain combines TRBV29-1 with TRBJ2-5; 9 bases are shared with TRBD1. The trim removed 8 bases at V and 4 bases at J, leaving 8 bases unmatched. Looked up from germline, CDR1 is SQVTM and CDR2 is ANQGSEA. CDR3 length: 13 amino acids. Written as DNA, the CDR3 is TGCAGCATAAACAGGGGGCGCGGAGAGACCCAGTACTTC. Translation: CSINRGRGETQYF.

This rearrangement joins TRBV28 to TRBJ2-1; D is possibly TRBD1 or TRBD2 (6 bases each). CDR1 is MDHEN and CDR2 is SYDVKM in the germline V gene. This CDR3 spans 16 amino acids. The V end was cut by 6 bases, the J end by 1 base, with 16 bases between. The CDR3 loop is CASRTEGGLSYNEQFF. Written as DNA, the CDR3 is TGTGCCAGCAGGACGGAAGGGGGACTTTCCTACAATGAGCAGTTCTTC.

This clone was counted only a few times. V usage is TRBV5-1 and J usage is TRBJ1-2; D is perhaps TRBD1 (6 bases). From germline, CDR1 is SGHRS and CDR2 YFSETQ. V shed 2 bases and J shed 6 bases, with 8 bases lying between them. This CDR3 region has 12 residues. The CDR3: CASSFPGDGYTF. The CDR3 nucleotides are TGCGCCAGCAGCTTCCCAGGGGATGGCTACACCTTC.

This clone was observed a single time. This chain connects TRBV28 to TRBJ2-5; 13 bases are shared with TRBD2. The CDR3 is made up of 16 amino acids. J lost 5 bases, V lost 5 bases, and 8 bases had no gene match. CDR1 and CDR2 from the germline V gene are MDHEN and SYDVKM. The chain's CDR3 is CASSPGLAGDGETQYF. CDR3 coding DNA: TGTGCCAGCAGTCCCGGACTAGCGGGAGATGGGGAGACCCAGTACTTC.

This chain connects TRBV27 to TRBJ1-2, with D perhaps TRBD1 (5 bases). This CDR3 has 12 amino acids. The ends were cut back, 3 bases at V and 8 bases at J, with 10 bases in the middle. Germline CDR1 MNHEY, CDR2 SMNVEV (reference sequence). For the CDR3, the DNA is TGTGCCAGCAGTTTTCGGGGGAGCGGCTACACCTTC. The encoded protein is CASSFRGSGYTF.

The chain recombines TRBV18 with TRBJ2-1, with a tentative D call TRBD2 (5 bases). The V end lost 4 bases, the J end lost 7 bases, and 8 bases lay between the germline ends. The CDR3 sequence is 12 residues long. Germline lookup yields CDR1 KGHSH and CDR2 LQKENI. CDR3 in amino acids: CASSRRGNEQFF. CDR3 in DNA: TGTGCCAGCTCACGCCGGGGTAATGAGCAGTTCTTC.

The rearrangement uses TRBV18 and TRBJ1-1; 8 positions match TRBD1. V lost 3 bases and J lost 6; bases outside the gene matches: 9. Germline CDR1 and CDR2: KGHSH and LQKENI. CDR3 length equals 15 residues. This CDR3 is CASSPPGTGSSEAFF. The CDR3 DNA is TGTGCCAGCTCACCCCCGGGGACAGGATCGTCTGAAGCTTTCTTT.

The gene calls are TRBV10-3 and TRBJ2-2; 9 bases match TRBD2. J gave up 7 bases and V 5 bases, and 5 bases lay outside the gene matches. Germline-derived CDR1 and CDR2 are ENHRY and SYGVKD. There are 14 residues in the CDR3. CDR3 in amino acids: CAISWTSEGGELFF. CDR3 nucleotide sequence: TGTGCCATCAGTTGGACTAGCGAGGGCGGGGAGCTGTTTTTT.

This clone was recorded once. V is TRBV6-2 or TRBV6-3 and J is TRBJ1-1; TRBD1 matches at 7 bases. The CDR3 spans 16 residues. Losses at the gene ends were 4 bases for V and 4 bases for J; bases not matched to a gene: 12. Germline V gene lookup returns CDR1 MNHEY and CDR2 SVGEGT. The CDR3 is CASSSDRGRGSTEAFF. Written as DNA, the CDR3 is TGTGCCAGCAGTTCCGATCGGGGCAGGGGGAGCACTGAAGCTTTCTTT.

This chain connects TRBV28 to TRBJ1-5, with D possibly matching TRBD1 (6 bases). This CDR3 is built from 12 residues. The germline V and J ends were trimmed by 7 bases and 3 bases, with 7 bases remaining between them. Germline V lookup: CDR1 MDHEN, CDR2 SYDVKM. The CDR3 DNA is TGTGCCAGCACAGGGGACAATCAGCCCCAGCATTTT. Protein: CASTGDNQPQHF.

The V call is TRBV5-1, the J call TRBJ2-3; no clear D gene. The CDR3 runs to 13 residues. V gave up 4 bases and J gave up 6 bases, with 12 bases separating them. Germline V gene data show CDR1 as SGHRS and CDR2 as YFSETQ. CDR3 sequence reads: CASSTNSMDTQYF. CDR3 in DNA: TGCGCCAGCAGCACTAACTCGATGGATACGCAGTATTTT.

V and J are TRBV5-1 and TRBJ1-6; possible D gene TRBD1, 6 bases. This CDR3 is built from 16 residues. V was clipped by 0 bases and J by 14 bases, with 21 bases between them. CDR1 SGHRS and CDR2 YFSETQ come from the germline V gene. The CDR3 DNA follows: TGCGCCAGCAGCTTGGCCATTGGCAGGACAGCAGACACCCTCCACTTT. Its protein is CASSLAIGRTADTLHF.

This sequence joins TRBV5-5 and TRBJ1-2; D uncertain. CDR1 is SGHKS, CDR2 YYEKEE, per germline (reference sequence). V was cut by 4 bases and J by 3 bases, with 7 bases left in between. The CDR3 has 12 amino acids. The DNA for the CDR3 is TGTGCCAGCAGCCAATCTGACTATGGCTACACCTTC. The encoded protein is CASSQSDYGYTF.

This clone occurred once. The gene calls are TRBV27 and TRBJ2-1, with D uncertain. Trimming shortened V by 2 bases and J by 6 bases, and 14 bases separated the two germline ends. This CDR3 has 15 residues. Germline V gene lookup returns CDR1 MNHEY and CDR2 SMNVEV (reference sequence). CDR3 loop: CASSLRPSFGNEQFF. The DNA of the CDR3 is TGTGCCAGCAGTTTACGGCCGTCTTTCGGCAATGAGCAGTTCTTC.

The chain has TRBV18 and TRBJ2-2, with 9 bases matching TRBD2. The CDR3 totals 16 residues. Germline assignment: CDR1 KGHSH and CDR2 LQKENI. The V gene end was trimmed by 6 bases and the J gene end by 2 bases; junction bases not matched to a gene: 7. The CDR3 loop is CASSLSSGTNTGELFF. CDR3 nucleotide sequence: TGTGCCAGCTCGCTATCTAGCGGGACCAACACCGGGGAGCTGTTTTTT.

The chain employs TRBV18 and TRBJ2-2, with TRBD2 identical over 9 bases. CDR3 length equals 16 residues. Germline loops: CDR1 KGHSH, CDR2 LQKENI. The V and J ends lost 0 bases and 1 base, in that order; junction bases with no gene match: 0. The CDR3 DNA sequence: TGTGCCAGCTCACCACCTAGCGGGGGGAACACCGGGGAGCTGTTTTTT. Translation gives CASSPPSGGNTGELFF.

The chain recombines TRBV18 with TRBJ2-7, with 8 bases matching TRBD1. The J segment lost 6 bases and the V segment lost 3 bases, leaving 7 bases of the junction unmatched. Germline CDR1 and CDR2: KGHSH and LQKENI. The CDR3 has 14 amino acids. The DNA for the CDR3 is TGTGCCAGCTCACCGGTCCAGGGGGCTAGCGAGCAGTACTTC. This encodes CASSPVQGASEQYF. Supplemented by reference TRBV18 and TRBJ2-7, the full variable domain reads NAGVMQNPRHLVRRRGQEARLRCSPMKGHSHVYWYRQLPEEGLKFMVYLQKENIIDESGMPKERFSAEFPKEGPSILRIQQVVRGDSAAYFCASSPVQGASEQYFGPGTRLTVT.

This rearrangement joins TRBV19 to TRBJ1-5, with D maybe TRBD1 (5 bases). CDR3 length equals 18 residues. V lost 3 bases, J lost 3 bases, and 21 bases lay in between. Germline assignment: CDR1 LNHDA and CDR2 SQIVND (reference sequence). The CDR3 is CASSMGGVWARANQPQHF. The CDR3, as DNA: TGTGCCAGTAGTATGGGGGGTGTATGGGCTAGGGCCAATCAGCCCCAGCATTTT.

This chain connects TRBV7-9 to TRBJ1-4, with D possibly matching TRBD1 (5 bases). Deletions cut 6 bases from V and 8 bases from J, with 19 bases between. CDR3 length: 15 residues. Looked up from germline, CDR1 is SEHNR and CDR2 is FQNEAQ (reference sequence). The CDR3 region is CASSSTASGGEKLFF. The CDR3 nucleotides are TGTGCCAGCAGTTCTACAGCGAGCGGGGGAGAAAAACTGTTTTTT.

This chain connects TRBV10-3 to TRBJ1-4, with D unclear. The germline V and J ends were trimmed by 6 bases and 6 bases, with 11 bases remaining between them. Germline CDR1 ENHRY, CDR2 SYGVKD. CDR3 length: 13 residues. The CDR3 loop reads CAIRGGPYEKLFF. Written as DNA, the CDR3 is TGTGCCATCAGGGGAGGGCCCTATGAAAAACTGTTTTTT.

This sequence joins TRBV19 and TRBJ2-1, with 8 positions matching TRBD1. The length of the CDR3 is 14 residues. CDR1 and CDR2 from the germline V gene are LNHDA and SQIVND (reference sequence). V shed 7 bases, J shed 7 bases, and the junction held 9 bases outside the gene matches. In DNA form, the CDR3 reads TGTGCCAGTACCTTTAGGACAGGGAGGAATGAGCAGTTCTTC. This gives the protein CASTFRTGRNEQFF.

This chain connects TRBV28 to TRBJ2-3; 9 positions match TRBD2. Germline V gene lookup returns CDR1 MDHEN and CDR2 SYDVKM. V gave up 4 bases and J gave up 6 bases; unmatched junction bases: 8. The CDR3 covers 15 residues. The CDR3 coding sequence is TGTGCCAGCAGTTCCATGGGACTAGCTTCGGATACGCAGTATTTT. Translation gives CASSSMGLASDTQYF.

This chain links TRBV27 with TRBJ1-2; D is possibly TRBD1 (5 bases). Germline values: CDR1 MNHEY, CDR2 SMNVEV (reference sequence). The CDR3 consists of 17 residues. Trimming stripped 2 bases from V and 1 base from J, with 17 bases between. The CDR3 loop is CASSLRGQGVYNYGYTF. The CDR3 DNA follows: TGTGCCAGCAGTTTAAGGGGCCAGGGAGTATATAACTATGGCTACACCTTC.